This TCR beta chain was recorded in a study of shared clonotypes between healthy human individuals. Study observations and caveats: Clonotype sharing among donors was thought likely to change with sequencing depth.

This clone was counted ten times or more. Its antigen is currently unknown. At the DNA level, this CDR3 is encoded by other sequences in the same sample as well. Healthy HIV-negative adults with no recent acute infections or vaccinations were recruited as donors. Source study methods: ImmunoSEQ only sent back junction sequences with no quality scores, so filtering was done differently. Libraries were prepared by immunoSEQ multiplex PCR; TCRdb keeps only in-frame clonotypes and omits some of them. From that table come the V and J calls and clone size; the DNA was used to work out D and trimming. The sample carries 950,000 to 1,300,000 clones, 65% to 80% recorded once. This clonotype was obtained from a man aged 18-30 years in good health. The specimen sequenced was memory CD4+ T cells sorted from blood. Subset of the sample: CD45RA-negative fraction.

The CDR3 DNA follows: TGTGCCTGGAGTGGGGGACAGGGCGATCAGCCCCAGCATTTT. It codes for CAWSGGQGDQPQHF. J is TRBJ1-5 and V is TRBV30; 9 nucleotides agree with TRBD1. V lost 1 base, J lost 5 bases, and 3 bases stayed unmatched. The CDR3 consists of 14 residues. Germline values: CDR1 GTSNPN, CDR2 SVGIG (reference sequence).